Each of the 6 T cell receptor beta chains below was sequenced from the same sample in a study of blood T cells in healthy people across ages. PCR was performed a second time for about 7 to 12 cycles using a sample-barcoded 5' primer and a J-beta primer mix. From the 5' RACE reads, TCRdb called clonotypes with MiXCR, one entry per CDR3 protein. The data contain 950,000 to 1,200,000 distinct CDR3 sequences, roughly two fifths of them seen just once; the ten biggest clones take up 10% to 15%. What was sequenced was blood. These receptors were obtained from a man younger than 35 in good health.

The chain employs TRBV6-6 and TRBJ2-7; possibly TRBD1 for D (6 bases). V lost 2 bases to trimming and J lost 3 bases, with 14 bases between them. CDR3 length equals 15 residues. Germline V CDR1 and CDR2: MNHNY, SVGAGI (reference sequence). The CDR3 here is CASSYATEQGYEQYF. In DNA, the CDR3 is TGTGCCAGCAGTTACGCGACGGAACAGGGCTACGAGCAGTACTTC.

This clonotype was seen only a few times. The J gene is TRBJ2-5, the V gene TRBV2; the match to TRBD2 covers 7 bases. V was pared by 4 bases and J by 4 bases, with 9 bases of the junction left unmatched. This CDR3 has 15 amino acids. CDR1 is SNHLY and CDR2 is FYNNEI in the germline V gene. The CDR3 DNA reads TGTGCCAGCAGTGGGGGGGGGACCACGCGAGAGACCCAGTACTTC. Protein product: CASSGGGTTRETQYF.

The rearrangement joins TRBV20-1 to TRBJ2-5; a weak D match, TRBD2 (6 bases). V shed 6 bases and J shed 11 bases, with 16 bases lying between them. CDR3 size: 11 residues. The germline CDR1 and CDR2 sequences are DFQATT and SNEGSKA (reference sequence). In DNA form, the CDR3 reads TGCAGTGCACGACTAGACAATGAGCAGTACTTC. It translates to CSARLDNEQYF.

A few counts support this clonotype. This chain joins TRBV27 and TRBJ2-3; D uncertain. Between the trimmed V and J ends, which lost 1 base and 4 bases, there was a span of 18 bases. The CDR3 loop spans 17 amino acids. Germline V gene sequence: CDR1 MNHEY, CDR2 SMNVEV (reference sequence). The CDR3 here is CASSLLPWTVGSDTQYF. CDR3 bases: TGTGCCAGCAGTTTATTACCCTGGACGGTGGGTTCAGATACGCAGTATTTT.

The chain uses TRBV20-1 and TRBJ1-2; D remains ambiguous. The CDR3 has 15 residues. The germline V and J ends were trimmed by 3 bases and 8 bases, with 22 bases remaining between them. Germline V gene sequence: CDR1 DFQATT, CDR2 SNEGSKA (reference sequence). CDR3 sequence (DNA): TGCAGTGCTAGTAGTCATGTGTCCCTTGTCTACGGCTACACCTTC. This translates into CSASSHVSLVYGYTF.

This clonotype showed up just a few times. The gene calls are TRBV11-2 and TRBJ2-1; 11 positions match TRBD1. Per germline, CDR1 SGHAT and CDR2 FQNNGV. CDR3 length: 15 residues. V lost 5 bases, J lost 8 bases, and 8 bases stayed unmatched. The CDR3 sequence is CASSEGQGDLYEQFF. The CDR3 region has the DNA TGTGCCAGCAGCGAGGGACAGGGGGACTTATATGAGCAGTTCTTC.